The rows below give T cell receptor beta chains drawn from one sample of a study of blood T cell repertoires in COVID-19. The table came from immunoSEQ multiplex PCR; TCRdb's copy has only in-frame clones and leaves some out. The sample shows 180,000 or so clones, roughly 85% of them seen only once. The sample taken for sequencing was peripheral blood. These receptor sequences come from a woman older than 75 with acute or convalescent COVID-19. CDR3s include the opening cysteine and the closing phenylalanine or tryptophan. Fields, in order: D gene, V gene, clone size, J gene, CDR3 protein, CDR3 DNA. D genes are given only for firm matches. Rows may omit the clone size; those that give it use once, few, many or a size class.

-,TRBV7-2,-,TRBJ2-6,CASSSRQAGANVLTF,TGTGCCAGCAGCTCTCGACAGGCTGGGGCCAACGTCCTGACTTTC
TRBD2,TRBV19,-,TRBJ2-5,CASSIDGGTSGPQETQYF,TGTGCCAGTAGTATAGATGGGGGGACTAGCGGGCCCCAAGAGACCCAGTACTTC
TRBD1,TRBV5-4,-,TRBJ1-2,CASSIFGQGPVGYTF,TGTGCCAGCAGCATCTTCGGACAGGGGCCCGTTGGCTACACCTTC
-,TRBV7-9,-,TRBJ2-7,CASTPWGGRVVGEQYF,TGTGCCAGCACCCCTTGGGGGGGCAGGGTGGTCGGCGAGCAGTACTTC
TRBD1,TRBV5-1,-,TRBJ1-1,CASSSRDSDMNTEAFF,TGCGCCAGCAGCTCCCGGGACAGCGATATGAACACTGAAGCTTTCTTT
-,TRBV28,once,TRBJ1-5,CASSPPEHF,TGTGCCAGCAGCCCCCCCGAGCATTTT
-,TRBV19,-,TRBJ2-1,CASRDTQGNPYNEQFF,TGTGCCAGTAGGGATACTCAGGGCAATCCCTACAATGAGCAGTTCTTC
-,TRBV6-5,-,TRBJ1-4,CASSYGQGGIEKLFF,TGTGCCAGCAGTTACGGGCAGGGAGGTATTGAAAAACTGTTTTTT
-,TRBV28,-,TRBJ1-2,CASSPTPNYGYTF,TGTGCCAGCAGTCCCACACCGAACTATGGCTACACCTTC
-,TRBV29-1,once,TRBJ1-1,CSVDFSGVWTEAFF,TGCAGCGTTGATTTTTCCGGGGTTTGGACTGAAGCTTTCTTT
TRBD2,TRBV9,-,TRBJ2-7,CASSAEREARSYEQYF,TGTGCCAGCAGCGCAGAGCGGGAGGCCCGCTCCTACGAGCAGTACTTC
TRBD2,TRBV29-1,-,TRBJ2-1,CSVQGLAGGSFYNEQFF,TGCAGCGTCCAAGGACTAGCGGGAGGTTCTTTCTACAATGAGCAGTTCTTC
-,TRBV7-3,-,TRBJ2-7,CASSLDSASYEQYF,TGTGCCAGCAGCTTAGACAGTGCTAGCTACGAGCAGTACTTC
-,TRBV29-1,-,TRBJ1-2,CSVAVGVIGYTF,TGCAGCGTTGCTGTCGGGGTTATTGGCTACACCTTC
TRBD1,TRBV15,-,TRBJ1-4,CATSRVVGDRAKSGEKLFF,TGTGCCACCAGCAGAGTCGTCGGGGACAGGGCGAAGTCTGGGGAAAAACTGTTTTTT
-,TRBV6-6,once,TRBJ2-5,CASSYSRETQYF,TGTGCCAGCAGTTACTCGCGCGAGACCCAGTACTTC
-,TRBV28,-,TRBJ2-7,CASSLISVYHEQYF,TGTGCCAGCAGTTTAATTTCAGTTTACCACGAGCAGTACTTC
TRBD2,TRBV7-2,-,TRBJ2-7,CASSLSRDGGYEQYF,TGTGCCAGCAGCTTAAGTCGGGACGGGGGGTACGAGCAGTACTTC
-,TRBV11-3,-,TRBJ2-2,CASTQNTGELFF,TGTGCCAGCACCCAGAACACCGGGGAGCTGTTTTTT
-,TRBV18,-,TRBJ1-1,CASSPYTPGGTEAFF,TGTGCCAGCTCACCTTACACCCCGGGGGGCACTGAAGCTTTCTTT
TRBD2,TRBV9,-,TRBJ2-2,CASSVVPAGDTGELFF,TGTGCCAGCAGCGTAGTCCCGGCGGGAGATACCGGGGAGCTGTTTTTT
-,TRBV6-2/TRBV6-3,-,TRBJ2-1,CASSYYPSEQFF,TGTGCCAGCAGTTACTACCCCAGTGAGCAGTTCTTC
-,TRBV5-6,-,TRBJ2-7,CASSPRVGADFYEQYF,TGTGCCAGCAGCCCTCGAGTGGGAGCCGACTTCTACGAGCAGTACTTC
-,TRBV28,-,TRBJ1-2,CASSWGGVYGYTF,TGTGCCAGCAGTTGGGGCGGGGTCTATGGCTACACCTTC
-,TRBV11-2,-,TRBJ2-1,CASTLHGGLSYNEQFF,TGTGCCAGCACCCTGCACGGGGGACTTTCCTACAATGAGCAGTTCTTC
-,TRBV5-3,few,TRBJ1-6,CARTTLGVRCYNSPLHF,TGTGCCAGAACCACCCTCGGAGTCCGTTGTTATAATTCACCCCTCCACTTT
-,TRBV18,-,TRBJ2-3,CASSPPSQRTDTQYF,TGTGCCAGCTCACCACCTAGCCAAAGGACAGATACGCAGTATTTT
-,TRBV9,-,TRBJ2-1,CASSVEGLVYNEQFF,TGTGCCAGCAGCGTAGAGGGGCTGGTCTACAATGAGCAGTTCTTC
TRBD1,TRBV28,-,TRBJ1-1,CASSLRDRTGTEAFF,TGTGCCAGCAGTTTAAGGGACAGGACGGGCACTGAAGCTTTCTTT
-,TRBV18,-,TRBJ1-4,CASSQQTGLNEKLFF,TGTGCCAGCTCACAACAGACAGGTCTTAATGAAAAACTGTTTTTT
-,TRBV19,-,TRBJ1-1,CASSPPGGGRYTEAFF,TGTGCCAGTAGTCCCCCGGGGGGGGGTAGATACACTGAAGCTTTCTTT
TRBD1,TRBV6-6,-,TRBJ2-3,CASSYQGGQITDTQYF,TGTGCCAGCAGTTACCAAGGGGGACAGATTACAGATACGCAGTATTTT
-,TRBV7-9,once,TRBJ1-1,CASSLVGGWTEAFF,TGTGCCAGCAGCTTAGTGGGGGGATGGACTGAAGCTTTCTTT
-,TRBV9,once,TRBJ1-5,CASSAEDTSNQPQHF,TGTGCCAGCAGCGCGGAGGATACTAGCAATCAGCCCCAGCATTTT
TRBD2,TRBV4-1,once,TRBJ2-3,CASSTSLLAFQPYTQYF,TGCGCCAGCAGCACAAGCCTACTAGCGTTCCAGCCTTATACGCAGTATTTT
TRBD1,TRBV6-5,-,TRBJ1-2,CASSTGGYNYGYTF,TGTGCCAGCAGTACAGGGGGCTATAACTATGGCTACACCTTC
TRBD2,TRBV29-1,-,TRBJ2-1,CSAGGADYEQFF,TGCAGCGCGGGGGGGGCCGACTATGAGCAGTTCTTC
-,TRBV2,-,TRBJ1-1,CASRERPPNTEAFF,TGTGCCAGCAGAGAGCGACCCCCGAACACTGAAGCTTTCTTT
-,TRBV7-3,few,TRBJ1-1,CASSARWTEAFF,TGTGCCAGCAGCGCTAGGTGGACTGAAGCTTTCTTT
-,TRBV7-2,-,TRBJ2-1,CASSLVGGVNNEQFF,TGTGCCAGCAGCCTCGTGGGGGGAGTCAACAATGAGCAGTTCTTC
-,TRBV12-3/TRBV12-4,-,TRBJ1-1,CASSFGVRTEAFF,TGTGCCAGCAGTTTCGGGGTGAGGACTGAAGCTTTCTTT
TRBD1,TRBV18,-,TRBJ1-1,CASSPGTGPALEAFF,TGTGCCAGCTCACCCGGGACAGGGCCTGCGCTGGAAGCTTTCTTT
-,TRBV27,-,TRBJ1-6,CASRSLDSPFGNSPLHF,TGTGCCAGCAGATCCCTGGACAGCCCCTTCGGTAATTCACCCCTCCACTTT
TRBD2,TRBV5-8,-,TRBJ2-5,CASSGGRGQETQYF,TGTGCCAGCAGTGGCGGGAGGGGGCAAGAGACCCAGTACTTC
-,TRBV2,-,TRBJ2-7,CASQPTGSYEQYF,TGTGCCAGCCAGCCGACTGGTTCCTACGAGCAGTACTTC
TRBD2,TRBV10-3,-,TRBJ2-1,CAISEFNPGLANNEQFF,TGTGCCATCAGTGAGTTTAATCCGGGACTAGCGAACAATGAGCAGTTCTTC
TRBD1,TRBV6-5,-,TRBJ2-7,CASSYSGTGVYEQYF,TGTGCCAGCAGTTACTCCGGGACAGGGGTTTACGAGCAGTACTTC
TRBD2,TRBV18,-,TRBJ2-7,CASSPFPSGRVYEQYF,TGTGCCAGCTCACCATTTCCTAGCGGGAGGGTCTACGAGCAGTACTTC
TRBD2,TRBV27,-,TRBJ2-1,CASSLEWEGDEQFF,TGTGCCAGCAGTTTAGAGTGGGAGGGTGATGAGCAGTTCTTC
TRBD1,TRBV11-3,-,TRBJ2-3,CASSARTGAGTDTQYF,TGTGCCAGCAGCGCCCGGACAGGGGCTGGTACAGATACGCAGTATTTT
-,TRBV30,-,TRBJ1-1,CAWRASRVTEAFF,TGTGCCTGGAGAGCCTCGAGGGTCACTGAAGCTTTCTTT
TRBD2,TRBV9,-,TRBJ2-1,CASSATSGVYNEQFF,TGTGCCAGCAGCGCGACTAGCGGGGTCTACAATGAGCAGTTCTTC
-,TRBV3-1/TRBV3-2,few,TRBJ1-2,CASSPQPGAVYGYTF,TGTGCCAGCAGCCCCCAGCCAGGGGCAGTCTATGGCTACACCTTC
-,TRBV28,-,TRBJ1-5,CVTGGADGGLYSNQPQHF,TGTGTCACGGGTGGGGCGGACGGGGGACTTTATAGCAATCAGCCCCAGCATTTT
-,TRBV5-1,-,TRBJ1-3,CASKQEPYSGNTIYF,TGCGCCAGCAAGCAGGAACCCTACTCTGGAAACACCATATATTTT
TRBD1,TRBV7-2,-,TRBJ2-3,CASSLGTGADTQYF,TGTGCCAGCAGCTTAGGGACAGGGGCAGATACGCAGTATTTT
-,TRBV30,-,TRBJ1-4,CAWRIRLATNEKLFF,TGTGCCTGGAGAATTAGACTTGCAACTAATGAAAAACTGTTTTTT